Listed below are T cell receptor beta chains from one sample, sequenced in a study of blood T cells in healthy people across ages. TCRdb used MiXCR to reprocess the 5' RACE reads, holding one entry per CDR3 protein. The repertoire consists of more than 800,000 distinct CDR3 sequences, with more than 25% occurring once and the leading ten covering 17%. The sequenced sample was blood. The receptors were gathered from a woman older than 75 in good health. Both conserved end residues are part of each CDR3. A D gene is named only where the DNA matches it firmly. The size entry is marked missing in some rows and otherwise reads once, few, many or a size class.

CDR3 DNA: TGTGCCAGCAGCTTAGGACTGTCAGGGGGGCAGTACAATGAGCAGTTCTTC
CDR3 protein: CASSLGLSGGQYNEQFF
D gene: -
V gene: TRBV7-9
J gene: TRBJ2-1
clone size: few

CDR3 DNA: TGTGCCAGCACAGGGGGTAGCGGGAGAGACAATGAGCGGTTCTTC
CDR3 protein: CASTGGSGRDNERFF
D gene: TRBD2
V gene: TRBV27
J gene: TRBJ2-1
clone size: -

CDR3 DNA: TGCGCCAGCAGCTTCCTAGCGGGGGGCGCCAGGTCCCCAGATACGCAGTATTTT
CDR3 protein: CASSFLAGGARSPDTQYF
D gene: TRBD2
V gene: TRBV5-1
J gene: TRBJ2-3
clone size: many

CDR3 DNA: TGTGCCAGCAGTGCGGACAGGGGCGCTGGAAGCACCATATATTTT
CDR3 protein: CASSADRGAGSTIYF
D gene: TRBD1
V gene: TRBV27
J gene: TRBJ1-3
clone size: -

CDR3 DNA: TGCAGTGCTACCGAAGCGGGGGACACAGATACGCAGTATTTT
CDR3 protein: CSATEAGDTDTQYF
D gene: TRBD2
V gene: TRBV20-1
J gene: TRBJ2-3
clone size: -

CDR3 DNA: TGTGCCAGCAGGACGGTCACAGATACGCAGTATTTT
CDR3 protein: CASRTVTDTQYF
D gene: -
V gene: TRBV6-1
J gene: TRBJ2-3
clone size: many

CDR3 DNA: TGTGCCAGCAGTTACTCGAGAAGGTCCTATGGCTACACCTTC
CDR3 protein: CASSYSRRSYGYTF
D gene: -
V gene: TRBV6-5
J gene: TRBJ1-2
clone size: many

CDR3 DNA: TGTGCCAGCAGCTTGGTGGAAGGGCAGATCTATGGCTACACCTTC
CDR3 protein: CASSLVEGQIYGYTF
D gene: -
V gene: TRBV5-6
J gene: TRBJ1-2
clone size: few

CDR3 DNA: TGTGCCAGCAGCCAAGATAGGCACTACAATGAGCAGTTCTTC
CDR3 protein: CASSQDRHYNEQFF
D gene: -
V gene: TRBV3-1
J gene: TRBJ2-1
clone size: many

CDR3 DNA: TGTGCCAGCAGCTTAGATAGGGGGCGGGGGGACGAGCAGTACTTC
CDR3 protein: CASSLDRGRGDEQYF
D gene: -
V gene: TRBV7-9
J gene: TRBJ2-7
clone size: many

CDR3 DNA: TGTGCCGGCAGTCGCACTAGCGGTAGCACAGATACGCAGTATTTT
CDR3 protein: CAGSRTSGSTDTQYF
D gene: TRBD2
V gene: TRBV6-6
J gene: TRBJ2-3
clone size: -

CDR3 DNA: TGCGCCAGCAGTTACCCAGGTGATCGAAATGAGCAGTACTTC
CDR3 protein: CASSYPGDRNEQYF
D gene: -
V gene: TRBV6-2/TRBV6-3
J gene: TRBJ2-7
clone size: -

CDR3 DNA: TGTGCCAGCAGCGTAGCAGGGGGGAGCCGAGAGACCCAGTACTTC
CDR3 protein: CASSVAGGSRETQYF
D gene: -
V gene: TRBV9
J gene: TRBJ2-5
clone size: many

CDR3 DNA: TGTGCCAGCAGTTGTGCGATTGGGGCGGAGACCCAGTACTTC
CDR3 protein: CASSCAIGAETQYF
D gene: -
V gene: TRBV12-3/TRBV12-4
J gene: TRBJ2-5
clone size: -